These T cell receptor beta chains were read from a single sample in a study of type 1 regulatory T cells. TCRdb itself ran the reads through MiXCR, one entry per CDR3 protein. Of fewer than 80,000 distinct CDR3 sequences in the sample, 20% to 25% were seen once. The antigens these receptors bind are not known. The material sequenced was cultured type 1 regulatory T (Tr1) cells, either the whole culture or a sorted fraction (not recorded which). The receptor source for this set is a human donor in good health. Both conserved end residues are part of each CDR3. The D gene is left open where the match is weak. For some rows the clone size is stated as once, few or many, or as a class when expanded; others skip it.

V gene: TRBV10-3
J gene: TRBJ2-5
clone size: few
D gene: NA
CDR3 protein: CAISGGSGIETQYF
CDR3 DNA: TGTGCCATCAGTGGGGGTAGCGGAATCGAGACCCAGTACTTC

V gene: TRBV7-2
J gene: TRBJ2-5
clone size: NA
D gene: TRBD2
CDR3 protein: CASSPRGGAAGTQYF
CDR3 DNA: TGTGCCAGCAGCCCCCGGGGGGGGGCGGCAGGGACCCAGTACTTC

V gene: TRBV5-1
J gene: TRBJ2-2
clone size: few
D gene: TRBD1
CDR3 protein: CASSMDRATGELFF
CDR3 DNA: TGCGCCAGCAGCATGGACAGGGCGACCGGGGAGCTGTTTTTT

V gene: TRBV5-1
J gene: TRBJ2-5
clone size: NA
D gene: TRBD2
CDR3 protein: CASSPGLADQETQYF
CDR3 DNA: TGCGCCAGCAGCCCGGGACTAGCGGACCAAGAGACCCAGTACTTC

V gene: TRBV5-1
J gene: TRBJ2-3
clone size: many
D gene: TRBD2
CDR3 protein: CASSSVGGGTDTQYF
CDR3 DNA: TGCGCCAGCAGCTCGGTCGGGGGGGGCACAGATACGCAGTATTTT

V gene: TRBV30
J gene: TRBJ2-1
clone size: few
D gene: NA
CDR3 protein: CAWLDRYRSYNEQFF
CDR3 DNA: TGTGCCTGGTTAGACAGGTACCGCTCCTACAATGAGCAGTTCTTC

V gene: TRBV5-1
J gene: TRBJ1-6
clone size: many
D gene: NA
CDR3 protein: CASSLEVGRSDSPLHF
CDR3 DNA: TGCGCCAGCAGCTTGGAAGTTGGCAGGTCCGATTCACCCCTCCACTTT

V gene: TRBV20-1
J gene: TRBJ1-2
clone size: few
D gene: NA
CDR3 protein: CSARDRGTGF
CDR3 DNA: TGCAGTGCTAGAGATCGCGGCACGGGATTC

V gene: TRBV4-3
J gene: TRBJ2-1
clone size: few
D gene: TRBD2
CDR3 protein: CASSQESGRGNEQFF
CDR3 DNA: TGCGCCAGCAGCCAAGAGAGCGGGAGGGGCAATGAGCAGTTCTTC

V gene: TRBV30
J gene: TRBJ2-7
clone size: few
D gene: TRBD2
CDR3 protein: CAWSSGGGGQYF
CDR3 DNA: TGTGCCTGGAGTTCGGGAGGAGGAGGGCAGTACTTC